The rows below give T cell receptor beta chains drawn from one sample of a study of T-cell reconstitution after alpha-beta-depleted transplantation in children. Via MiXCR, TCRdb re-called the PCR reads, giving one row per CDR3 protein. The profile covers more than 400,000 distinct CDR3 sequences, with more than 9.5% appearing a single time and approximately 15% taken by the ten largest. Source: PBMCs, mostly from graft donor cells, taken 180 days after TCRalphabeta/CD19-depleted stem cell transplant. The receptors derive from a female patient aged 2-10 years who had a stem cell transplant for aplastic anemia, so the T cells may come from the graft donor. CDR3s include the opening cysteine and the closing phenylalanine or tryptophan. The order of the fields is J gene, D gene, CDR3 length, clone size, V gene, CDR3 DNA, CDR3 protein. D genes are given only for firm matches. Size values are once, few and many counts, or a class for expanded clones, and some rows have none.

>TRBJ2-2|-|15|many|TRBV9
TGTGCCAGCAGCGTAGGGGTAGCGAACACCGGGGAGCTGTTTTTT
CASSVGVANTGELFF
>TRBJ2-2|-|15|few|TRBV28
TGTGCCAGCAGTTTACCGAACTTGAACACCGGGGAGCTGTTTTTT
CASSLPNLNTGELFF
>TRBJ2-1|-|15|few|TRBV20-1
TGCAGTGCTAGGTCGCGCAGGAGCTCCTACAATGAGCAGTTCTTC
CSARSRRSSYNEQFF
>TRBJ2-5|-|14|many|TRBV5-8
TGTGCCAGCAGCCGATTGGGGTCTCACGAGACCCAGTACTTC
CASSRLGSHETQYF
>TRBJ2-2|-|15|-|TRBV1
TGCACCAGCAGCCACCGAATGTGGGGGAGAGGGGAGCTGTTTTTT
CTSSHRMWGRGELFF
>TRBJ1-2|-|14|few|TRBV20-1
TGCAGTGCTAGATACCCGGGGGGACGTGGTGGCTACACCTTC
CSARYPGGRGGYTF
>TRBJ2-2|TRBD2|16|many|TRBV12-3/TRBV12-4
TGTGCCAGCAGTTCAGCAGGACTAGCGGGAGGAGGGGAGCTGTTTTTT
CASSSAGLAGGGELFF
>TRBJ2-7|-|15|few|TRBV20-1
TGCAGTGCTAGAGATCCTCGCTCGAGTCTGTACGAGCAGTACTTC
CSARDPRSSLYEQYF
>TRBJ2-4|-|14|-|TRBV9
TGTGCCAGCAGCTTCGGACTAGCCAAAAACATTCAGTACTTC
CASSFGLAKNIQYF
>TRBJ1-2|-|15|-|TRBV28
TGTGCCAGCAGCCACCTTCTGGGGGCTGATTATGGCTACACCTTC
CASSHLLGADYGYTF
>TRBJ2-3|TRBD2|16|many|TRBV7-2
TGTGCCAGCAGCTCATCCGGGACTAGCGGGAGAGATACGCAGTATTTT
CASSSSGTSGRDTQYF
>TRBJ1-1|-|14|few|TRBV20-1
TGCAGTGCTAACCCCGGGGGGATGAACACTGAAGCTTTCTTT
CSANPGGMNTEAFF
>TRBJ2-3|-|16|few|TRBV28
TGTGCCAGCAGTTTGAGTAGGGGCCCGGGGGCAGATACGCAGTATTTT
CASSLSRGPGADTQYF
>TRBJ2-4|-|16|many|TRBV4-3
TGCGCCAGCAGCCAAGATGAAGAGGCAGGACGAAACATTCAGTACTTC
CASSQDEEAGRNIQYF
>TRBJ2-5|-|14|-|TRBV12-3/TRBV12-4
TGTGCCAGCAGTTTCGCGGGGAAGCAAGAGACCCAGTACTTC
CASSFAGKQETQYF
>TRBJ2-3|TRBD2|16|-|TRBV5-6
TGTGCCAGCAGTTTTAGCGGGTCCACTAGCACAGATACGCAGTATTTT
CASSFSGSTSTDTQYF
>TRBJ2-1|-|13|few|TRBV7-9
TGTGCCAGCAGCGGGAGCGGGTCCGATGAGCAGTTCTTC
CASSGSGSDEQFF
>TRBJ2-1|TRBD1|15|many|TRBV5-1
TGCGCCAGCAGCCTGGGACAGGGGAGAGGGAATGAGCAGTTCTTC
CASSLGQGRGNEQFF
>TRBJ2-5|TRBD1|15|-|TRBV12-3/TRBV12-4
TGTGCCAGCAAACCGGGACAGGGGGTGCAAGAGACCCAGTACTTC
CASKPGQGVQETQYF
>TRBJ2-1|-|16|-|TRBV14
TGTGCCAGCAGCCAAGTCTGGTCTAGCGACTACAATGAGCAGTTCTTC
CASSQVWSSDYNEQFF
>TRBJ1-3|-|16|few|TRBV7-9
TGTGCCAGCAGCCACAGAGAGGGTGCGCCTGGAAACACCATATATTTT
CASSHREGAPGNTIYF
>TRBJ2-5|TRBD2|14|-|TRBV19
TGTGCCAGTAGTATCACGGGCGGGAGAGAGACCCAGTACTTC
CASSITGGRETQYF
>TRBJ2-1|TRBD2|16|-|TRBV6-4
TGTGCCAGCAGCGAGGGACTAGCGGGAGGGGACAATGAGCAGTTCTTC
CASSEGLAGGDNEQFF
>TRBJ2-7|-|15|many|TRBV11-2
TGTGCCAGCAGCTTAGACCCTTTAAGCTCCTACGAGCAGTACTTC
CASSLDPLSSYEQYF
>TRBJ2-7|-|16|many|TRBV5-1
TGCGCCAGCAGCTTGGCCGGGGTCAGTTCGACCTACGAGCAGTACTTC
CASSLAGVSSTYEQYF
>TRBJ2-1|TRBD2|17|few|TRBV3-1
TGTGCCAGCAGCCTAAACCCGGGACTAGCGGCGTACAATGAGCAGTTCTTC
CASSLNPGLAAYNEQFF
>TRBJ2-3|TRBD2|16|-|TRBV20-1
TGCAGTGCTAGAGATCCTAGCGGGAGGGCCGGTGATACGCAGTATTTT
CSARDPSGRAGDTQYF
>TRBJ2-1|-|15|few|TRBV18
TGTGCCAGCTCACCACCGAGACTAGTATTGGATGAGCAGTTCTTC
CASSPPRLVLDEQFF
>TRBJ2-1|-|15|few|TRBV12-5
TGTGCTAGTGGTTTGGTGTCAGGGGGGCTCGGTGAGCAGTTCTTC
CASGLVSGGLGEQFF
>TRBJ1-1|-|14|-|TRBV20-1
TGCAGTGCTAGAGCGGCACAATTGAACACTGAAGCTTTCTTT
CSARAAQLNTEAFF
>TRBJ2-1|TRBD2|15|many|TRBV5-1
TGTGCCAGCAGCCTCGGACTAGCGGGAGTAGATGAGCAGTTCTTC
CASSLGLAGVDEQFF
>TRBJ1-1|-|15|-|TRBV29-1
TGCAGCGTTGAAGCGAGGGGCAGGGTGAACACTGAAGCTTTCTTT
CSVEARGRVNTEAFF
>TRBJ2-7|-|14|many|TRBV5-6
TGTGCCAGCAGCTTGCAGGGCCCCTCCTACGAGCAGTACTTC
CASSLQGPSYEQYF
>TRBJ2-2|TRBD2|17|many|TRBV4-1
TGCGCCAGCAGCCATATACTAGCGGGAGTTAAGACCGGGGAGCTGTTTTTT
CASSHILAGVKTGELFF
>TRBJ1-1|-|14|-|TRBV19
TGTGCCAGTAGTACTACTTGGGGGAACACTGAAGCTTTCTTT
CASSTTWGNTEAFF
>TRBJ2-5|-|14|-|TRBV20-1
TGCAGTGCTAGATTCGGGGGGCCCCAAGAGACCCAGTACTTC
CSARFGGPQETQYF
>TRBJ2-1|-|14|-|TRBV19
TGTGCCAGTAGTATCGTCCCAGGGCGCAATGAGCAGTTCTTC
CASSIVPGRNEQFF
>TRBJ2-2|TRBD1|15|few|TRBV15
TGTGCCACCAGCAGGGACAGGACGAACACCGGGGAGCTGTTTTTT
CATSRDRTNTGELFF
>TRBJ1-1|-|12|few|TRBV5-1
TGCGCCAGCAGGGGGGGAGACACTGAAGCTTTCTTT
CASRGGDTEAFF
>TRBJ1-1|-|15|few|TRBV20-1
TGCAGTGCTAGAAATTCCGTGGTGGGGAACACTGAAGCTTTCTTT
CSARNSVVGNTEAFF
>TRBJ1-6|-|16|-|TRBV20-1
TGCAGTGCTAGATCCCCCCCTCAGGGATCTCTGGGGCCCCTCCACTTT
CSARSPPQGSLGPLHF